The sequence of this T cell receptor beta chain was determined in a study of blood T cell repertoires in COVID-19. Study in general: Sites in the United States, Italy and Spain provided acute and convalescent COVID-19 samples. From T cells, B-cell-depleted T cells, or PBMCs came the material, which was cDNA or gDNA.

Original processing notes: Quantification of nucleated cells was approximated via reference gene primer amplification. Libraries were prepared by immunoSEQ multiplex PCR; TCRdb keeps only in-frame clonotypes and omits some of them. V and J calls and clone size are copied from that table; D and trimming were computed from the DNA. This sample has over 130,000 clones; 75% to 80% occur once, and the top ten carry roughly 10%. The CDR3 sequence is 15 residues long. The V gene end was trimmed by 6 bases and the J gene end by 0 bases; junction bases not matched to a gene: 5. CDR1 and CDR2 from the germline V gene are MNHEY and SVGAGI.

The receptor was isolated from a woman aged 50 to 60 with active or convalescent COVID-19. The sample comprised peripheral blood. The chain combines TRBV6-5 with TRBJ2-1; 7 bases map to TRBD2. The CDR3 DNA reads TGTGCCAGCAGGCGCGCTAGCGGCTCCTACAATGAGCAGTTCTTC. Translation: CASRRASGSYNEQFF.